This is a list of T cell receptor beta chains from one sample in a study of T cells in Graves' hyperthyroidism and ophthalmopathy. MiXCR was run by TCRdb on the multiplex PCR reads, yielding one entry per CDR3 protein. The data contain about 560,000 distinct CDR3 sequences, roughly 17% of them seen just once; the ten biggest clones take up around a sixth. The specimen was blood. Source of these receptors: a woman between 18 and 29 years old with Graves' hyperthyroidism. Each CDR3 is given with its conserved first and last residue. The order of the fields is J gene, clone size, D gene, V gene, CDR3 DNA, CDR3 protein. D genes are given only for firm matches. Part of the rows lack a size; the others show once, few, many or a class for expanded clones.

>TRBJ1-3|NA|NA|TRBV4-3
TGCGCCAGCAGCCAAGTGGGACGGACCAGCTCTGGAAACACCATATATTTT
CASSQVGRTSSGNTIYF
>TRBJ2-2|many|NA|TRBV6-1
TGTGCCAGCAGTAACCCCTCCCGGGACTCTCGAGTTAGGGAGCTGTTTTTT
CASSNPSRDSRVRELFF
>TRBJ1-3|many|NA|TRBV7-8
TGTGCCAGCAGCACCCGAGGGGTGCCCTCTGGAAACACCATATATTTT
CASSTRGVPSGNTIYF
>TRBJ2-4|NA|NA|TRBV12-3/TRBV12-4
TGTGCCAGCAGTCGTCAGGCAGGGGGGAACATTCAGTACTTC
CASSRQAGGNIQYF
>TRBJ2-1|NA|TRBD2|TRBV19
TGTGCCAAGACTAGCGGAGACAATGAGCAGTTCTTC
CAKTSGDNEQFF
>TRBJ2-5|NA|TRBD2|TRBV6-2/TRBV6-3
TGTGCCAGCAGGGGGACTAGCGGGGGCCGGGAGACCCAGTACTTC
CASRGTSGGRETQYF
>TRBJ2-2|few|NA|TRBV11-3
TGTGCCAGCAGCTTCCCCTTGCGCAGCGGCCTGAGCACCGGGGAGCTGTTTTTT
CASSFPLRSGLSTGELFF
>TRBJ2-1|NA|NA|TRBV9
TGTGCCAGCAGCGTATCTGGGGGAGTAGCGCCTATAGACAATGAGCAGTTCTTC
CASSVSGGVAPIDNEQFF
>TRBJ2-7|many|TRBD2|TRBV11-3
TGTGCCAGCAGCTTGTCTAGCGGGCTCTACGAGCAGTACTTC
CASSLSSGLYEQYF
>TRBJ2-1|NA|NA|TRBV15
TGTGCCACCAGCAGAGATCGGCGCGTCGCCTACAATGAGCAGTTCTTC
CATSRDRRVAYNEQFF
>TRBJ2-7|many|TRBD1|TRBV6-1
TGTGCCAGCAGACGCAACCGGGACAGCTTCTACGAGCAGTACTTC
CASRRNRDSFYEQYF
>TRBJ1-5|many|NA|TRBV27
TGTGCCAGCAGTTTAGAGGGCCCGTCCAATCAGCCCCAGCATTTT
CASSLEGPSNQPQHF
>TRBJ2-1|few|TRBD2|TRBV7-2
TGTGCCAGCAGCTCGAGTACTAGCGGTTACTCCTACAATGAGCAGTTCTTC
CASSSSTSGYSYNEQFF
>TRBJ2-1|many|TRBD2|TRBV12-3/TRBV12-4
TGTGCCAGCCATAGCAGCGGGGGGCAGAATGAGCAGTTCTTC
CASHSSGGQNEQFF
>TRBJ1-2|NA|TRBD1|TRBV30
TGTGCCTGGAGCTCGGACAGGTTAAAAGGTGGCTACACCTTC
CAWSSDRLKGGYTF
>TRBJ2-3|NA|TRBD2|TRBV7-2
TGTGCCAGCAGCTGGACTAGCGCCAGCACAGATACGCAGTATTTT
CASSWTSASTDTQYF
>TRBJ2-1|many|TRBD2|TRBV24-1
TGTGCCACCAGTGAGCCACGGGAGGGCCTTTACAATGAGCAGTTCTTC
CATSEPREGLYNEQFF
>TRBJ1-5|few|NA|TRBV7-9
TGTGCCAGCAGCTTAGGAGTTGGGATGGGAGATCAGCCCCAGCATTTT
CASSLGVGMGDQPQHF
>TRBJ2-1|many|NA|TRBV6-1
TGTGCCAGCAGTTTAGGCGAGTACAATGAGCAGTTCTTC
CASSLGEYNEQFF
>TRBJ1-1|NA|NA|TRBV20-1
TGCAGTGCTAAGCCTCGGTTCGCACCCCTCTTGAACACTGAAGGTTTCTTT
CSAKPRFAPLLNTEGFF
>TRBJ2-7|many|NA|TRBV28
TGTGCCAGCAGTTTTTATGGCGGGACTTACCTCACCTACGAGCAGTACTTC
CASSFYGGTYLTYEQYF
>TRBJ1-5|many|TRBD1|TRBV28
TGTGCCAGCGGAGTATTTACAGGGGGCGGCTGGCCCGGCAATCAGCCCCAGCATTTT
CASGVFTGGGWPGNQPQHF
>TRBJ2-2|once|NA|TRBV10-3
TGTGCCATCACCGACCCCAACACCGGGGAGCTGTTTTTT
CAITDPNTGELFF
>TRBJ2-7|NA|NA|TRBV5-4
TGTGCCAGCAGCAAGAAACCGAACTCCTACGAGCAGTACTTC
CASSKKPNSYEQYF
>TRBJ2-5|few|NA|TRBV3-1
TGTGCCAGCAGCCCTTCTATCAGGGGAGAGACCCAGTACTTC
CASSPSIRGETQYF
>TRBJ1-1|many|NA|TRBV19
TGTGCCAGTAGTACCAAAAGTATGAACACTGAAGCTTTCTTT
CASSTKSMNTEAFF
>TRBJ2-1|NA|NA|TRBV20-1
TGCAGTGCTAGTGCCGTGCGAGATGAGCAGTTCTTC
CSASAVRDEQFF
>TRBJ2-7|many|NA|TRBV5-1
TGCGCCAGCAAGTTAGATGTGGGAGGTATCTACGAGCAGTACTTC
CASKLDVGGIYEQYF
>TRBJ2-1|many|TRBD2|TRBV2
TGTGCCAGCAGTGATGGGACTAGCGGGGACCGGAACAATGAGCAGTTCTTC
CASSDGTSGDRNNEQFF
>TRBJ1-5|NA|TRBD1|TRBV12-3/TRBV12-4
TGTGCCAGCAGGAGGGGGACAGGGAGCAATCAGCCCCAGCATTTT
CASRRGTGSNQPQHF
>TRBJ1-2|few|TRBD1|TRBV7-8
TGTGCCAGCAGCCCGGGGACAGGGGAGATAGCTAACTATGGCTACACCTTC
CASSPGTGEIANYGYTF